The clone carrying this T cell receptor beta chain was counted ten times or more. The data stem from a study of T cells after yellow fever vaccination. TCRdb redid the calling of the 5' RACE reads with MiXCR, one entry per CDR3 protein. There are a few hundred thousand distinct CDR3 sequences in the sample; about 3.5% occur only once, and 23% lies in the top ten. This CDR3 is built from 11 residues. Trimming left V 2 bases short and J 7 bases short, with 3 bases between. Per the germline V gene, CDR1 is SGHAT and CDR2 is FQNNGV. The sequenced sample was PBMCs, obtained on the day of the yellow fever booster vaccination. This clonotype was obtained from a man aged 18 to 35 who received the YFV17D yellow fever vaccine. This chain uses TRBV11-2 with TRBJ2-1; the D is unclear. The CDR3 coding sequence is TGTGCCAGCAGCTTAATAAATGAGCAGTTCTTC. Protein sequence: CASSLINEQFF.